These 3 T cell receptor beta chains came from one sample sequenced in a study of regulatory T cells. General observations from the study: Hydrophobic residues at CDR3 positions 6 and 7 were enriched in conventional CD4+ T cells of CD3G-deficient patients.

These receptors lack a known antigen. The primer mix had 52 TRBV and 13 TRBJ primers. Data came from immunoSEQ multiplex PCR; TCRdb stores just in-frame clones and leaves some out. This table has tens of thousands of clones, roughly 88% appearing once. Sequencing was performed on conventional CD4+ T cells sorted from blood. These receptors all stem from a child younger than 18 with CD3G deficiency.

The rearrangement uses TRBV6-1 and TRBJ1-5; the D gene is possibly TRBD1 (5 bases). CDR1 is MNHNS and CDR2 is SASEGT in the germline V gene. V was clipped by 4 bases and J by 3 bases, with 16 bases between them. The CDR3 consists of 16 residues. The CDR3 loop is CASSGTGTPFNQPQHF. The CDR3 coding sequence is TGTGCCAGCAGTGGGACCGGGACTCCCTTCAATCAGCCCCAGCATTTT.

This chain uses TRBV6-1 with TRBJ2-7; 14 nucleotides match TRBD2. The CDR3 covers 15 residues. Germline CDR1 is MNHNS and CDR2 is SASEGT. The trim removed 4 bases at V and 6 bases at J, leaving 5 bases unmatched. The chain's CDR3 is CASSVGLAGESEQYF. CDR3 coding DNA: TGTGCCAGCAGTGTGGGACTAGCGGGAGAGAGCGAGCAGTACTTC.

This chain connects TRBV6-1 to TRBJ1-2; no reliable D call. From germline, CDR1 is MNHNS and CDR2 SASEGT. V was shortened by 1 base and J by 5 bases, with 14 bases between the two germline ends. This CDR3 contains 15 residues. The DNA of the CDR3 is TGTGCCAGCAGTGAAGTTACCAGGAGAGGGTATGGCTACACCTTC. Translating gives CASSEVTRRGYGYTF.